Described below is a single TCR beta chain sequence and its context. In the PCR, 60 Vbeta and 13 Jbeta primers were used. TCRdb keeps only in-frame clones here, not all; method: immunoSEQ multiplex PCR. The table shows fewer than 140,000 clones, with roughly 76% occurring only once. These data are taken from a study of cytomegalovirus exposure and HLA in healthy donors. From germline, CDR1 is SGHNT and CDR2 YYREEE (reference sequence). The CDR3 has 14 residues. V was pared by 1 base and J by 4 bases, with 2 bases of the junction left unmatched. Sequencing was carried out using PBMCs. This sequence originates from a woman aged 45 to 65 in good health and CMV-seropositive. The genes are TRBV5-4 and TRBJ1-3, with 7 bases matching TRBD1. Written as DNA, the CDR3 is TGTGCCAGCAGCTTGACAGGGGTGGGAAACACCATATATTTT. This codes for CASSLTGVGNTIYF.